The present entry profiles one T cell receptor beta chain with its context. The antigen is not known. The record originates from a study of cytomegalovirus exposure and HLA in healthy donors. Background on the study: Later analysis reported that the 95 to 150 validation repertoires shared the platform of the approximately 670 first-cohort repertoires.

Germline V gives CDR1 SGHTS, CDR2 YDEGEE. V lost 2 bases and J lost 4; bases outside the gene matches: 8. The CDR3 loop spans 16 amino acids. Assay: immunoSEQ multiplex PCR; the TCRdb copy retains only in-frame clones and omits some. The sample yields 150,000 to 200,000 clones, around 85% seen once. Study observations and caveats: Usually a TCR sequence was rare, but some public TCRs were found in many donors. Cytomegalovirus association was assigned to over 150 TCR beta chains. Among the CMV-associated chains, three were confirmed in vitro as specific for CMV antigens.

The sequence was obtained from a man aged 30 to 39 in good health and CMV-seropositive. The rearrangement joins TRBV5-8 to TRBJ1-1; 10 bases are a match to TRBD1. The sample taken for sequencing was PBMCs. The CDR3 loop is CASSFRQGARGTEAFF. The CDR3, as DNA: TGTGCCAGCAGCTTCCGACAGGGGGCGCGAGGCACTGAAGCTTTCTTT.